This entry lists 26 T cell receptor beta chains sequenced from one sample in a study of cytomegalovirus exposure and HLA in healthy donors. PCR was performed using 60 Vbeta and 13 Jbeta primers. Only in-frame clones appear in the TCRdb table, and some are missing; sequencing was by immunoSEQ multiplex PCR. The profile shows 85,000 to 130,000 clones, over 75% of them singletons. Sample: PBMCs. These receptors came from a man aged 55 to 70 in good health and CMV-seronegative.

The V and J genes are TRBV30 and TRBJ1-2, with D maybe TRBD1 (5 bases). CDR1 and CDR2 from the germline V gene are GTSNPN and SVGIG (reference sequence). This CDR3 spans 13 amino acids. Trimming stripped 3 bases from V and 4 bases from J, with 12 bases between. Written as DNA, the CDR3 is TGTGCCTGGAGGGCGGGGCCGGCCTATGGCTACACCTTC. Amino acid sequence: CAWRAGPAYGYTF. The whole variable domain, remainder taken from reference TRBV30 and TRBJ1-2, is SQTIHQWPATLVQPVGSPLSLECTVEGTSNPNLYWYRQAAGRGLQLLFYSVGIGQISSEVPQNLSASRPQDRQFILSSKKLLLSDSGFYLCAWRAGPAYGYTFGSGTRLTVV.

To note about this clone: At one boundary the junction diverges from the germline segment, which might be a read error. The J gene is TRBJ1-1, the V gene TRBV28; possible D gene TRBD1, 5 bases. The CDR3 is 15 residues long. CDR1 and CDR2 from the germline V gene are MDHEN and SYDVKM. CDR3 DNA: TGTGCCAGCAGTTTCCCTCGCAAGGGGATATCTGAATCTTTCTTT. Its protein is CASSFPRKGISESFF.

This chain links TRBV7-2 with TRBJ2-1, with D possibly matching TRBD2 (6 bases). Trimming stripped 1 base from V and 3 bases from J, with 7 bases between. The CDR3 sequence is 14 residues long. Germline loops: CDR1 SGHTA, CDR2 FQGNSA. CDR3 sequence reads: CASSLVGGYNEQFF. The CDR3 bases are TGTGCCAGCAGCTTAGTGGGGGGCTACAATGAGCAGTTCTTC.

This sequence joins TRBV7-6 and TRBJ2-7, with D possibly being TRBD1 (5 bases). CDR3 length equals 17 residues. V gave up 1 base and J gave up 1 base, with 17 bases separating them. Germline V gene sequence: CDR1 SGHVS, CDR2 FNYEAQ. CDR3 in amino acids: CASSLGHVSGKSYEQYF. The DNA of the CDR3 is TGTGCCAGCAGCTTAGGTCATGTATCAGGGAAGTCCTACGAGCAGTACTTC. Filled out from reference TRBV7-6 and TRBJ2-7, the complete variable domain reads GAGVSQSPRYKVTKRGQDVALRCDPISGHVSLYWYRQALGQGPEFLTYFNYEAQQDKSGLPNDRFSAERPEGSISTLTIQRTEQRDSAMYRCASSLGHVSGKSYEQYFGPGTRLTVT.

The chain recombines TRBV6-5 with TRBJ1-5, with no clear D. CDR3 length: 15 residues. Trimming left V 6 bases short and J 0 bases short, with 12 bases between. Per germline, CDR1 MNHEY and CDR2 SVGAGI. This CDR3 is CASRSYGNSNQPQHF. CDR3 sequence (DNA): TGTGCCAGCAGGAGCTACGGGAATAGCAATCAGCCCCAGCATTTT.

The V gene is TRBV11-2, the J gene TRBJ1-6, with TRBD1 as a possible D gene (6 bases). V dropped 0 bases and J dropped 7 bases, with 10 bases sitting between them. CDR1 and CDR2 (germline): SGHAT, FQNNGV. This CDR3 comprises 15 residues. Written as DNA, the CDR3 is TGTGCCAGCAGCTTAGATCTAGGACAGAATTCACCCCTCCACTTT. Its protein is CASSLDLGQNSPLHF. Drawing the rest from reference TRBV11-2 and TRBJ1-6, the complete variable domain is EAGVAQSPRYKIIEKRQSVAFWCNPISGHATLYWYQQILGQGPKLLIQFQNNGVVDDSQLPKDRFSAERLKGVDSTLKIQPAKLEDSAVYLCASSLDLGQNSPLHFGNGTRLTVT.

This clone appeared a single time. This rearrangement joins TRBV5-1 to TRBJ2-1; 9 nucleotides agree with TRBD1. Germline assignment: CDR1 SGHRS and CDR2 YFSETQ. The CDR3 covers 16 residues. The V segment lost 3 bases and the J segment 8 bases; nucleotides outside the gene matches: 12. The CDR3, as DNA: TGCGCCAGCAGCTCCACGGGACAGGGAGTTGGGTATGAGCAGTTCTTC. Amino acid sequence: CASSSTGQGVGYEQFF.

This clone turned up a few times. The J gene is TRBJ2-7, the V gene TRBV7-8, with TRBD2 as a possible D gene (6 bases). The germline V and J ends were trimmed by 1 base and 3 bases, with 10 bases remaining between them. CDR1 is SGHVS and CDR2 is FQNEAQ in the germline V gene. The CDR3 extends over 14 amino acids. The CDR3 is CASSLGTAGYEQYF. The CDR3 DNA follows: TGTGCCAGCAGCTTAGGAACAGCGGGCTACGAGCAGTACTTC.

This clone was seen more than once but under ten times. The chain carries TRBV2 and TRBJ1-3; 7 bases fit TRBD1. Germline-derived CDR1 and CDR2 are SNHLY and FYNNEI. The CDR3 sequence is 14 residues long. The V and J ends lost 6 bases and 2 bases, in that order; junction bases with no gene match: 4. CDR3 amino acids: CASRYRGTGNTIYF. In DNA form, the CDR3 reads TGTGCCAGCAGATACAGGGGAACTGGAAACACCATATATTTT.

This rearrangement joins TRBV11-3 to TRBJ2-1; weak D call: TRBD2 (6 bases). Trimming stripped 5 bases from V and 2 bases from J, with 7 bases between. The CDR3 extends over 13 amino acids. The V gene's germline CDR1 is SGHNT and CDR2 YENEEA. CDR3 residues: CASSPGAYNEQFF. Here the CDR3 DNA reads TGTGCCAGCAGCCCGGGGGCCTACAATGAGCAGTTCTTC.

A few counts support this clone. The chain uses TRBV7-9 and TRBJ1-1; no definite D call. V lost 1 base and J lost 1, with 10 bases in between. The germline V gene has CDR1 SEHNR and CDR2 FQNEAQ (reference sequence). The CDR3 sequence is 15 residues long. In DNA, the CDR3 is TGTGCCAGCAGCTTAGTGAGGCCGTCGAACACTGAAGCTTTCTTT. This sequence encodes CASSLVRPSNTEAFF.

The rearrangement joins TRBV4-1 to TRBJ1-6, with a possible D match to TRBD1 (5 bases). The ends were cut back, 0 bases at V and 9 bases at J, with 15 bases in the middle. Germline CDR1 and CDR2: MGHRA and YSYEKL. The CDR3 length is 16 residues. The CDR3 DNA reads TGCGCCAGCAGCCAAGAATTGATCTTCGGGGGTTCACCCCTCCACTTT. The encoded protein is CASSQELIFGGSPLHF.

The chain combines TRBV5-1 with TRBJ2-3, with 10 bases fitting TRBD2. CDR1 SGHRS and CDR2 YFSETQ come from the germline V gene. There are 14 residues in the CDR3. The V gene end was trimmed by 9 bases and the J gene end by 0 bases; junction bases not matched to a gene: 4. This CDR3 reads CATQTSGSTDTQYF. CDR3 DNA sequence: TGCGCCACCCAGACTAGCGGGAGCACAGATACGCAGTATTTT.

J is TRBJ2-4 and V is TRBV10-3, with D perhaps TRBD1 (6 bases). V dropped 3 bases and J dropped 4 bases, with 10 bases sitting between them. CDR3 length equals 14 residues. CDR1 is ENHRY, CDR2 SYGVKD, per germline. The CDR3 bases are TGTGCCATCAGTGATCAGGGGACGAAAAACATTCAGTACTTC. Translating it yields CAISDQGTKNIQYF.

The rearrangement links TRBV7-2 to TRBJ2-7, with 7 nucleotides matching TRBD1. The CDR3 is 12 residues long. The germline V gene encodes CDR1 SGHTA and CDR2 FQGNSA. V lost 0 bases to trimming and J lost 11 bases; unmatched junction nucleotides: 4. CDR3 loop: CASSLAQGGEYF. CDR3 coding DNA: TGTGCCAGCAGCTTAGCGCAAGGGGGCGAGTACTTC. The complete variable domain, with remaining parts taken from reference TRBV7-2 and TRBJ2-7, reads GAGVSQSPSNKVTEKGKDVELRCDPISGHTALYWYRQSLGQGLEFLIYFQGNSAPDKSGLPSDRFSAERTGGSVSTLTIQRTQQEDSAVYLCASSLAQGGEYFGPGTRLTVT.

The gene calls are TRBV27 and TRBJ2-7; D might be TRBD2 (5 bases). The CDR3 contains 12 residues. Trimming shortened V by 6 bases and J by 2 bases, and 8 bases separated the two germline ends. Looked up from germline, CDR1 is MNHEY and CDR2 is SMNVEV (reference sequence). The CDR3 region is CASSPRAYEQYF. CDR3 sequence (DNA): TGTGCCAGCAGCCCGAGGGCCTACGAGCAGTACTTC.

This clone was counted once. The gene calls are TRBV6-6 and TRBJ2-3, with 9 bases that match TRBD2. Germline trimming cut 5 bases from V and 4 bases from J; bases unmatched to any gene: 4. There are 14 residues in the CDR3. Germline lookup yields CDR1 MNHNY and CDR2 SVGAGI (reference sequence). The CDR3 DNA is TGTGCCAGCAGTGGCGGGGGGGTAGCAGATACGCAGTATTTT. This codes for CASSGGGVADTQYF.

The chain combines TRBV19 with TRBJ1-1, with 11 bases aligning to TRBD1. V lost 8 bases and J lost 5; bases outside the gene matches: 4. Germline assignment: CDR1 LNHDA and CDR2 SQIVND (reference sequence). CDR3 size: 13 residues. In DNA, the CDR3 is TGTGCCAGTGCCGGGACAGGGGGAACTGAAGCTTTCTTT. Its protein is CASAGTGGTEAFF. The entire variable domain, with the rest obtained from reference TRBV19 and TRBJ1-1, is as follows: DGGITQSPKYLFRKEGQNVTLSCEQNLNHDAMYWYRQDPGQGLRLIYYSQIVNDFQKGDIAEGYSVSREKKESFPLTVTSAQKNPTAFYLCASAGTGGTEAFFGQGTRLTVV.

V gene TRBV6-6 combines with J gene TRBJ1-3; D gene ambiguous. V was pared by 0 bases and J by 0 bases, with 9 bases between. CDR1 MNHNY and CDR2 SVGAGI come from the germline V gene (reference sequence). The CDR3 loop spans 16 amino acids. CDR3: CASSYSMANSGNTIYF. CDR3 sequence (DNA): TGTGCCAGCAGTTACTCGATGGCCAACTCTGGAAACACCATATATTTT.

V and J are TRBV15 and TRBJ1-1; 8 bases are a match to TRBD1. V shed 5 bases and J 0 bases; nucleotides not matched to a gene: 11. CDR3 length: 17 residues. Per germline, CDR1 LNHNV and CDR2 YYDKDF (reference sequence). The CDR3 here is CATSATWTGNMNTEAFF. CDR3 coding DNA: TGTGCCACCAGCGCGACCTGGACAGGGAACATGAACACTGAAGCTTTCTTT.

V and J are TRBV29-1 and TRBJ2-3; 7 bases are a match to TRBD1. The germline V gene encodes CDR1 SQVTM and CDR2 ANQGSEA. The CDR3 sequence is 14 residues long. With V trimmed by 8 bases and J by 0 bases, 8 bases remained unmatched. The CDR3 sequence is CSFRTGTSTDTQYF. In DNA form, the CDR3 reads TGCAGCTTTCGGACAGGAACTAGCACAGATACGCAGTATTTT.

This clone came up once. The chain couples TRBV19 to TRBJ1-2; the match to TRBD1 covers 9 bases. The CDR3 runs to 14 residues. Germline V CDR1 and CDR2: LNHDA, SQIVND (reference sequence). The V and J ends lost 6 bases and 4 bases, in that order; junction bases with no gene match: 6. The CDR3 reads CASRGQGLSYGYTF. Here the CDR3 DNA reads TGTGCCAGTAGGGGACAGGGTTTAAGCTATGGCTACACCTTC.

Worth noting for this clone: In the same sample, other DNA sequences code for this CDR3. This chain joins TRBV6-5 and TRBJ2-2; D not certain. The CDR3 is made up of 14 amino acids. The germline gives CDR1 MNHEY, CDR2 SVGAGI. V was clipped by 5 bases and J by 0 bases, with 7 bases between them. CDR3 DNA sequence: TGTGCCAGCAGTCGGCAGGCGAACACCGGGGAGCTGTTTTTT. Amino acids: CASSRQANTGELFF.

Notes on this clone: At one end, the junction sequence differs from germline, possibly due to a read error. The chain is built from TRBV5-1 and TRBJ2-3; D gene unclear. The germline CDR1 and CDR2 sequences are SGHRS and YFSETQ. CDR3 length: 13 residues. CDR3 protein: CASSLGLEIPIRF. DNA for the CDR3: TGCGCCAGCAGCCTCGGGTTGGAGATTCCCATCCGGTTT.

The V and J genes are TRBV10-3 and TRBJ2-7; 8 nucleotides line up with TRBD1. Trimming removed 3 bases from V and 7 bases from J; junction bases left unmatched: 5. Germline loops: CDR1 ENHRY, CDR2 SYGVKD. The CDR3 covers 13 residues. The CDR3 protein is CAISEGTGREQYV. The CDR3 DNA reads TGTGCCATCAGTGAAGGGACAGGAAGAGAGCAGTACGTC.

The chain has TRBV5-4 and TRBJ2-1; 7 bases fit TRBD1. Trimming at V came to 7 bases and at J to 13 bases, leaving 11 bases not matched to a gene. From germline, CDR1 is SGHNT and CDR2 YYREEE (reference sequence). This CDR3 has 12 residues. Here the CDR3 DNA reads TGTGCCAGCCAAAGGACAGGCGGTATCCAGTTCTTC. Translating gives CASQRTGGIQFF.